Sequencing of this TCR beta chain was carried out in a study of T cell responses to AZD1222 COVID-19 vaccine. Whole-study results and caveats: It should be noted that donors were predominantly white British and more often female, and clonal diversity was possibly underestimated. After two AZD1222 doses, spike-specific TCR breadth and depth rose versus day 0.

This clone was recorded a few times. What it binds is not known. TCRdb's copy holds only in-frame clones and misses some; the assay was immunoSEQ multiplex PCR. The sample holds around 160,000 clones, about 92% seen once. V was trimmed by 2 bases and J by 3 bases, leaving 17 bases between them. The CDR3 has 16 residues. The germline CDR1 and CDR2 sequences are SGHKS and YYEKEE (reference sequence). The material was peripheral blood, obtained on day 0 of AZD1222 vaccination. This clonotype was obtained from an adult in good health. This sequence joins TRBV5-5 and TRBJ1-2; D perhaps matches TRBD1 (5 bases). The CDR3 reads CASSFPPPGQYYGYTF. The DNA of the CDR3 is TGTGCCAGCAGCTTCCCCCCACCAGGGCAGTACTATGGCTACACCTTC.